The 24 T cell receptor beta chains presented below share a single source sample, sequenced in a study of T cells after yellow fever vaccination. TCRdb processed the 5' RACE reads anew with MiXCR; each CDR3 protein has one entry. The sample includes more than 450,000 distinct CDR3 sequences, 20% to 25% of them seen just once. Sequenced here: PBMCs, sampled 21 days after the first yellow fever vaccination. The receptor set was obtained from a man aged 18-30 years who received the YFV17D yellow fever vaccine.

This clonotype was observed a handful of times. The J gene is TRBJ2-5, the V gene TRBV5-6; no clear D. V lost 1 base, J lost 2 bases, and 12 bases lay in between. Germline assignment: CDR1 SGHDT and CDR2 YYEEEE. This CDR3 is 15 amino acids long. In nucleotides, the CDR3 is TGTGCCAGCAGCTTGTTTTCGACACTTCAAGAGACCCAGTACTTC. Translating gives CASSLFSTLQETQYF.

In this sample, this clonotype turned up a few times. The CDR3 DNA reads as TGCAGTGCCACGGACAGGGGGAATTCACCCCTCCACTTT. This translates into CSATDRGNSPLHF. The chain recombines TRBV20-1 with TRBJ1-6, with 10 positions matching TRBD1. The CDR3 length is 13 residues. Trimming cost V 6 bases and J 7 bases; bases outside gene matches: 3. CDR1 and CDR2 (germline): DFQATT, SNEGSKA (reference sequence).

The rearrangement joins TRBV5-1 to TRBJ2-7; the D is unclear. The CDR3 loop spans 13 amino acids. V lost 4 bases and J 0 bases, leaving 8 bases between the germline ends. Germline loops: CDR1 SGHRS, CDR2 YFSETQ. The CDR3 is CASSQASSYEQYF. The CDR3 DNA follows: TGCGCCAGCAGCCAGGCTAGCTCCTACGAGCAGTACTTC.

This clonotype was detected only a few times. V is TRBV12-3 or TRBV12-4 and J is TRBJ2-4; D unresolved. This CDR3 region has 16 residues. Deletions cut 2 bases from V and 3 bases from J, with 14 bases between. The CDR3 nucleotides are TGTGCCAGCAGTTTATCAGGCTACCTAGACAAAAACATTCAGTACTTC. The encoded protein is CASSLSGYLDKNIQYF.

The chain is built from TRBV19 and TRBJ1-5; 8 bases agree with TRBD1. The CDR3 length is 16 residues. V was clipped by 5 bases and J by 3 bases; unmatched bases: 9. The germline V gene has CDR1 LNHDA and CDR2 SQIVND (reference sequence). CDR3 sequence reads: CASSLSTGEDNQPQHF. Here the CDR3 DNA reads TGTGCCAGTAGTCTCTCGACAGGGGAGGACAATCAGCCCCAGCATTTT.

The chain joins TRBV3-1 to TRBJ1-5; no clear D. Trimming removed 1 base from V and 4 bases from J, with 8 bases in between. Germline-derived CDR1 and CDR2 are LGHDT and YNNKEL (reference sequence). This CDR3 is built from 14 residues. CDR3 nucleotide sequence: TGTGCCAGCAGCCAAGTCTTCCAGAATCAGCCCCAGCATTTT. Amino acids: CASSQVFQNQPQHF.

The gene calls are TRBV6-2 or TRBV6-3 and TRBJ2-7; the match to TRBD2 covers 8 bases. V shed 10 bases, J shed 6 bases, and the junction held 11 bases outside the gene matches. The CDR3 covers 13 residues. Looked up from germline, CDR1 is MNHEY and CDR2 is SVGEGT. The CDR3: CATQGTSQFEQYV. The CDR3 nucleotides are TGTGCCACCCAGGGGACTAGTCAATTCGAGCAGTACGTC.

This clonotype was observed a few times. The chain recombines TRBV5-1 with TRBJ2-2; 8 bases are a match to TRBD1. This CDR3 comprises 15 residues. V was clipped by 4 bases and J by 3 bases; unmatched bases: 5. CDR1 is SGHRS, CDR2 YFSETQ, per germline. CDR3 coding DNA: TGCGCCAGCAGCCAACAGGGGGGCGACACCGGGGAGCTGTTTTTT. Encoded protein: CASSQQGGDTGELFF.

This clonotype was seen only a few times. This chain joins TRBV12-3 or TRBV12-4 and TRBJ1-2, with D unclear. This CDR3 contains 14 residues. V shed 7 bases and J shed 3 bases, with 15 bases lying between them. The chain's CDR3 is CASTRWAEDYGYTF. DNA for the CDR3: TGTGCCAGCACCCGTTGGGCAGAGGACTATGGCTACACCTTC.

For the CDR3, the DNA is TGTGCCAGCAGCTCTTGGGACAGTAGCACAGATACGCAGTATTTT. Translating gives CASSSWDSSTDTQYF. V gene TRBV7-2 combines with J gene TRBJ2-3, with 7 bases matching TRBD1. Germline CDR1 and CDR2: SGHTA and FQGNSA. The CDR3 runs 15 residues. V shed 4 bases, J shed 0 bases, and the junction held 4 bases outside the gene matches.

The rearrangement links TRBV5-1 to TRBJ2-3, with TRBD2 matching over 8 bases. The J segment lost 2 bases and the V segment lost 4 bases, leaving 9 bases of the junction unmatched. This CDR3 region has 16 residues. From germline, CDR1 is SGHRS and CDR2 YFSETQ. CDR3 in amino acids: CASSPDGGGLTDTQYF. The CDR3 DNA reads TGCGCCAGCAGCCCCGACGGGGGGGGGCTCACAGATACGCAGTATTTT.

In its sample, this clonotype was seen a few times. The chain combines TRBV5-1 with TRBJ2-2; 9 bases match TRBD2. Unmatched junction bases numbered 8, after V lost 2 bases and J lost 6 bases. This CDR3 spans 16 amino acids. Germline V gene lookup returns CDR1 SGHRS and CDR2 YFSETQ. This CDR3 reads CASSFLTSGRAGELFF. CDR3 DNA sequence: TGCGCCAGCAGCTTTCTTACTAGCGGGCGTGCCGGGGAGCTGTTTTTT.

This clonotype was recorded a few times. V usage is TRBV20-1 and J usage is TRBJ1-1; a possible D gene is TRBD1 (6 bases). V was clipped by 6 bases and J by 4 bases, with 12 bases between them. This CDR3 comprises 12 residues. From germline, CDR1 is DFQATT and CDR2 SNEGSKA (reference sequence). The CDR3: CSAGTRGTEAFF. In DNA form, the CDR3 reads TGCAGTGCAGGGACAAGGGGCACTGAAGCTTTCTTT.

This sequence joins TRBV4-1 and TRBJ1-5; perhaps TRBD1 as D (5 bases). The CDR3 runs 15 residues. Trimming cost V 0 bases and J 7 bases, with 13 bases left between them. Germline loops: CDR1 MGHRA, CDR2 YSYEKL. CDR3 in amino acids: CASSQDLGVRQPQHF. DNA for the CDR3: TGCGCCAGCAGCCAAGATTTGGGGGTTCGCCAGCCCCAGCATTTT.

Note on this clonotype: At one of its ends the junction is not consistent with the germline gene, which may arise from a read error. This chain uses TRBV4-1 with TRBJ2-5; 7 bases line up with TRBD2. The CDR3 totals 14 residues. The germline CDR1 and CDR2 sequences are MGHRA and YSYEKL. The CDR3 DNA reads TGTGCCAGCAGCCCGCGACTAGCCCCAGAGACCCAGTACTTC. This sequence encodes CASSPRLAPETQYF.

This clonotype was detected many times. The chain carries TRBV29-1 and TRBJ2-3, with D hard to call. The CDR3 is 11 amino acids. CDR1 SQVTM and CDR2 ANQGSEA come from the germline V gene. Trimming took 4 bases from V and 5 from J, leaving 7 bases between them. CDR3 sequence: CSVGPRDTQYF. DNA of the CDR3: TGCAGCGTTGGCCCCCGAGATACGCAGTATTTT.

The chain has TRBV6-5 and TRBJ1-6; D is unresolved. The CDR3 is made up of 18 amino acids. Per the germline V gene, CDR1 is MNHEY and CDR2 is SVGAGI. Trimming removed 0 bases at V and 0 bases at J, with 12 bases between. The CDR3 sequence: CASSYSSTLSSYNSPLHF. CDR3 nucleotide sequence: TGTGCCAGCAGTTACTCGAGTACTTTGAGCTCCTATAATTCACCCCTCCACTTT.

The CDR3 sequence is CSARQGSTGELFF. The DNA of the CDR3 is TGCAGTGCTAGACAGGGTAGCACCGGGGAGCTGTTTTTT. The rearrangement uses TRBV20-1 and TRBJ2-2, with D possibly TRBD1 on 5 matching bases. Germline loops: CDR1 DFQATT, CDR2 SNEGSKA (reference sequence). This CDR3 is built from 13 residues. Deletions cut 2 bases from V and 4 bases from J, with 8 bases between.

This clonotype was found many times. The genes are TRBV3-1 and TRBJ1-5; 7 nucleotides match TRBD1. The germline CDR1 and CDR2 sequences are LGHDT and YNNKEL (reference sequence). The CDR3 is made up of 15 amino acids. The V gene end was trimmed by 0 bases and the J gene end by 3 bases; junction bases not matched to a gene: 2. The CDR3 sequence is CASSQDTGANQPQHF. CDR3 sequence (DNA): TGTGCCAGCAGCCAAGATACAGGGGCCAATCAGCCCCAGCATTTT.

V and J are TRBV6-5 and TRBJ1-2; 7 bases match TRBD1. CDR3 size: 13 residues. The germline CDR1 and CDR2 sequences are MNHEY and SVGAGI. With 4 bases clipped from V and 7 bases from J, the junction kept 6 bases outside the gene matches. This CDR3 reads CASSSTGRGGYTF. CDR3 sequence (DNA): TGTGCCAGCAGTTCGACAGGGCGCGGTGGCTACACCTTC.

This clonotype has just a few counts. The J gene is TRBJ2-3, the V gene TRBV2; no clear D gene. The length of the CDR3 is 12 residues. Germline V gene sequence: CDR1 SNHLY, CDR2 FYNNEI. V dropped 7 bases and J dropped 6 bases, with 11 bases sitting between them. The CDR3 DNA reads as TGTGCCAGCACGGAGAGGTGGGATACGCAGTATTTT. Its translation is CASTERWDTQYF.

This sequence joins TRBV10-3 and TRBJ2-5; 8 bases are a match to TRBD2. After removal of 2 bases from V and 4 bases from J, the junction contained 6 bases not matched to a gene. Germline V gene sequence: CDR1 ENHRY, CDR2 SYGVKD. This CDR3 has 15 amino acids. Here the CDR3 reads CAISEVAGLRETQYF. DNA for the CDR3: TGTGCCATCAGTGAGGTAGCGGGGTTAAGAGAGACCCAGTACTTC.

Only a few counts were recorded for this clonotype. The J gene is TRBJ1-3, the V gene TRBV4-1; unclear D gene. Germline values: CDR1 MGHRA, CDR2 YSYEKL. The CDR3 has 15 amino acids. V was trimmed by 0 bases and J by 0 bases, leaving 6 bases between them. CDR3: CASSQETDSGNTIYF. In DNA form, the CDR3 reads TGCGCCAGCAGCCAAGAGACTGACTCTGGAAACACCATATATTTT.

This clonotype has more than one count but fewer than ten. The chain is built from TRBV27 and TRBJ1-2; D is undetermined. Germline V CDR1 and CDR2: MNHEY, SMNVEV (reference sequence). With 5 bases removed from V and 4 bases from J, the gap between germline ends came to 11 bases. There are 13 residues in the CDR3. The CDR3 protein is CASSPGRSYGYTF. CDR3 DNA: TGTGCCAGCAGTCCCGGACGGTCCTATGGCTACACCTTC.